This T cell receptor beta chain was recorded in a study of blood T cell repertoires in COVID-19. Study details: Sources were T cells, B-cell-depleted T cells, or PBMCs; the material itself was cDNA or gDNA.

Original methodology: How many nucleated cells were present was estimated from reference gene primer amplification. Assay: immunoSEQ multiplex PCR; the TCRdb copy retains only in-frame clones and omits some. The V and J calls and the clone size are those of that table, but D and trimming were determined from the DNA. The sample carries 400,000 to 500,000 clones, about 88% recorded once. This CDR3 has 14 amino acids. Germline trimming cut 6 bases from V and 3 bases from J; bases unmatched to any gene: 5. Germline V CDR1 and CDR2: LNHDA, SQIVND (reference sequence). This TCR was sampled from a woman aged 18-35 years who had been exposed to COVID-19. Sequences were obtained from PBMCs or T cells enriched from blood (not recorded which). The gene calls are TRBV19 and TRBJ2-3, with 8 bases identical to TRBD2. CDR3 sequence: CASSLAGSTDTQYF. The CDR3 DNA follows: TGTGCCAGTAGCTTAGCGGGGAGTACAGATACGCAGTATTTT.